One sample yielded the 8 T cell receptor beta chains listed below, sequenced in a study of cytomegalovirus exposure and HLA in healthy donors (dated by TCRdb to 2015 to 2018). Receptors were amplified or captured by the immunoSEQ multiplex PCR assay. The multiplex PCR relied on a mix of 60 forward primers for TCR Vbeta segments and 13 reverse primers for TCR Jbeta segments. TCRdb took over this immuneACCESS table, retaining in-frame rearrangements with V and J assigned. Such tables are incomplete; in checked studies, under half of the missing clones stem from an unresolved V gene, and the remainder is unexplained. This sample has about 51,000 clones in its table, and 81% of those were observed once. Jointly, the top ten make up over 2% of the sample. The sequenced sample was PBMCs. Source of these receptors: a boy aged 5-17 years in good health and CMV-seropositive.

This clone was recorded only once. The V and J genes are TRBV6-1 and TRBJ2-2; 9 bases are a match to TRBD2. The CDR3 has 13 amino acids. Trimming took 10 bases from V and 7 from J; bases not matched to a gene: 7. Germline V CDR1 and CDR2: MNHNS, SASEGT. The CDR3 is CATQRGANGELFF. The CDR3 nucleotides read TGTGCCACCCAGCGGGGGGCCAACGGGGAGCTGTTTTTT.

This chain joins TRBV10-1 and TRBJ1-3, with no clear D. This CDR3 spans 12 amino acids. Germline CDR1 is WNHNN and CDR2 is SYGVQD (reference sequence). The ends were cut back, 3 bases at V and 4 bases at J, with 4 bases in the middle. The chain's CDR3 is CASSDRGNTIYF. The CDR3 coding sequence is TGCGCCAGCAGTGACAGGGGAAACACCATATATTTT.

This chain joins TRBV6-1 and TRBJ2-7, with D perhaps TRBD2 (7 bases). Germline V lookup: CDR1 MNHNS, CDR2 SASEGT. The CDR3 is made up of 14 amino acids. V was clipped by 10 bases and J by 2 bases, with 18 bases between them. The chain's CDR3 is CAISRGGTTYEQYF. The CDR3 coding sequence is TGTGCCATTTCTAGGGGGGGCACGACCTACGAGCAGTACTTC.

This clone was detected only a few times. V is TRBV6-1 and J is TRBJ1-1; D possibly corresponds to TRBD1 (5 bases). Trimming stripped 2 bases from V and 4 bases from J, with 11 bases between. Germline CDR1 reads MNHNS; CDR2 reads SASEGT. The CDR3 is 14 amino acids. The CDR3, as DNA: TGTGCCAGCAGTGAATGGGGGGGGACCACTGAAGCTTTCTTT. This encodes CASSEWGGTTEAFF.

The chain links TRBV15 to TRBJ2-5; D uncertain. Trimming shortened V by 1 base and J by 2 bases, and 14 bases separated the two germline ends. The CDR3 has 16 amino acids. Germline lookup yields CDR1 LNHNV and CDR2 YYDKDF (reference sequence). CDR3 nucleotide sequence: TGTGCCACCAGCAGAGGGGTCCTGGCGGTGCAAGAGACCCAGTACTTC. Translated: CATSRGVLAVQETQYF. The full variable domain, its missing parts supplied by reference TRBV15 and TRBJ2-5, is DAMVIQNPRYQVTQFGKPVTLSCSQTLNHNVMYWYQQKSSQAPKLLFHYYDKDFNNEADTPDNFQSRRPNTSFCFLDIRSPGLGDTAMYLCATSRGVLAVQETQYFGPGTRLLVL.

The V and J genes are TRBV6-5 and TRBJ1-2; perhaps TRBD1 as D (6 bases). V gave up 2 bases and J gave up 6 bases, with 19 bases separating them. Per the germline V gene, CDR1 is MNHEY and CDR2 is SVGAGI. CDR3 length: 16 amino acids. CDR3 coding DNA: TGTGCCAGCAGTTACCACCGTGAGGGGGTAAGAGATGGCTACACCTTC. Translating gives CASSYHREGVRDGYTF.

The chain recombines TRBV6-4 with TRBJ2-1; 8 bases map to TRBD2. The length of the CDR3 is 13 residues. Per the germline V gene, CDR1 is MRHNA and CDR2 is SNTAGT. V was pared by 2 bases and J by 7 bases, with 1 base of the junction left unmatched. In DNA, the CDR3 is TGTGCCAGCAGTGACCGGGGGGGGAATGAGCAGTTCTTC. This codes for CASSDRGGNEQFF.

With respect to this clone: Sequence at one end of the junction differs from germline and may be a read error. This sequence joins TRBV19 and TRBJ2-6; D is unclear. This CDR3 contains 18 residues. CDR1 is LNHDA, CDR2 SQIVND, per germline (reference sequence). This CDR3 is CASSLDPLGWSGANVLTF. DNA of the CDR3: TGTGCCAGTAGTTTAGACCCCCTAGGCTGGTCTGGGGCCAACGTCCTGACTTTC.